This T cell receptor (beta chain) was documented in a study of T cells after yellow fever vaccination. This clonotype was counted only a few times. Trimming took 4 bases from V and 0 from J; bases not matched to a gene: 5. The CDR3 spans 15 residues. Germline V CDR1 and CDR2: SGHRS, YFSETQ. TCRdb recomputed calls from the 5' RACE reads with MiXCR, one row per CDR3 protein. The table includes roughly 96,000 distinct CDR3 sequences, around 9.8% detected once. The specimen comprised CD8+ T cells not binding an NS4B(214-222) dextramer, sorted from PBMCs, sampled more than 14 days after the first yellow fever vaccination. This chain joins TRBV5-1 and TRBJ2-7; 9 bases are a match to TRBD1. This clonotype was obtained from a man aged 18 to 30 who received the YFV17D yellow fever vaccine. The CDR3 spells CASSRQGDNSYEQYF. The CDR3 region has the DNA TGCGCCAGCAGCAGACAGGGGGATAACTCCTACGAGCAGTACTTC.